The source of this TCR beta chain is a study of OX40 agonist ivuxolimab in advanced cancers. On the study more broadly: Dose-escalation patients suffered from hepatocellular carcinoma, melanoma, renal cell or head and neck cancer. Overall study results and limits: Certain nonresponding patients likewise had low normalized T-cell clonal expansion. Among patients with partial responses at 0.1-3.0 mg/kg, clonal expansion was among the lowest. Expanded clones were, on average, more numerous among CD8+ T cells than CD4+.

The CDR3 spans 13 residues. Germline V gene lookup returns CDR1 SEHNR and CDR2 FQNEAQ (reference sequence). Trimming took 5 bases from V and 5 from J, leaving 11 bases between them. Assay: immunoSEQ multiplex PCR; the TCRdb copy retains only in-frame clones and omits some. The sample consists of fewer than 25,000 clones, 75% to 90% of them appearing once. As regards this clone: The antigen is undetermined.

The sample in question was CD4+ or CD8+ T cells sorted from blood, obtained in a trial of the OX40 agonist ivuxolimab. The clonotype was recovered from an adult with an advanced solid tumor such as melanoma, head and neck, liver or kidney cancer. The V gene is TRBV7-9, the J gene TRBJ2-3, with D uncertain. The CDR3 coding sequence is TGTGCCAGCAGCCCCCGGATGAGAGATACGCAGTATTTT. Its protein product is CASSPRMRDTQYF.